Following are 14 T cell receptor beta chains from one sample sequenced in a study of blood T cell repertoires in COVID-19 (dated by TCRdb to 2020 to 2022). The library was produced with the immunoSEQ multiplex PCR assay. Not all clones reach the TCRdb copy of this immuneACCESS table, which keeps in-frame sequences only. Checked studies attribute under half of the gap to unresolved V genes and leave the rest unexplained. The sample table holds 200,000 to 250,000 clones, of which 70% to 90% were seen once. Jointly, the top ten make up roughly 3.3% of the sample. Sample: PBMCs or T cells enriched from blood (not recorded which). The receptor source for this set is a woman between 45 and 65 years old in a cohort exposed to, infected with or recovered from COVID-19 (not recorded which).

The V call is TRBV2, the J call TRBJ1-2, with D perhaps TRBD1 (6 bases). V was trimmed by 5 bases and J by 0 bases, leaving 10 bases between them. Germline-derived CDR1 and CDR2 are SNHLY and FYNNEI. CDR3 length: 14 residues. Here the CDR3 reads CASSTGISNYGYTF. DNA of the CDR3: TGTGCCAGCAGTACAGGGATCTCTAACTATGGCTACACCTTC. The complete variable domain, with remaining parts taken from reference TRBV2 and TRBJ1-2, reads EPEVTQTPSHQVTQMGQEVILRCVPISNHLYFYWYRQILGQKVEFLVSFYNNEISEKSEIFDDQFSVERPDGSNFTLKIRSTKLEDSAMYFCASSTGISNYGYTFGSGTRLTVV.

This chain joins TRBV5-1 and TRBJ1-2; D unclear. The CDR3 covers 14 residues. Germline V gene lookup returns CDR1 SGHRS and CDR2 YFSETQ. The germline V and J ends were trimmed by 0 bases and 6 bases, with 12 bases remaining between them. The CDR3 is CASSLARRVDGYTF. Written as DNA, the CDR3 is TGCGCCAGCAGCTTGGCCCGGAGGGTGGATGGCTACACCTTC.

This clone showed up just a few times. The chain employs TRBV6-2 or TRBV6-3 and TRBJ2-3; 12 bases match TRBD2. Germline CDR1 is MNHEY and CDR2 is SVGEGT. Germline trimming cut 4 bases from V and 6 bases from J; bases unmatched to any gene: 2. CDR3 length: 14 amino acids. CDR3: CASSSSGGADTQYF. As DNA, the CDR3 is TGTGCCAGCAGTTCTAGCGGGGGGGCCGATACGCAGTATTTT.

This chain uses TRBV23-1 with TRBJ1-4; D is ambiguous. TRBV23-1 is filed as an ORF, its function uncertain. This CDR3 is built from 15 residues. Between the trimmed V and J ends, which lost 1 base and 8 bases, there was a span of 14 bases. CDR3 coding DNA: TGCGCCAGCAGTCAATTCCGAGGGCGGTGGGAAAAACTGTTTTTT. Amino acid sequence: CASSQFRGRWEKLFF.

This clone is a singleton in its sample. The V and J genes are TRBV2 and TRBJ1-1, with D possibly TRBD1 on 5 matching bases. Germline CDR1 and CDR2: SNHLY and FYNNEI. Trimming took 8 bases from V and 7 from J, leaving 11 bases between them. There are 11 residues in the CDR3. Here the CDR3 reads CASYMGGEAFF. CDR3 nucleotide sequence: TGTGCCAGCTATATGGGGGGTGAAGCTTTCTTT.

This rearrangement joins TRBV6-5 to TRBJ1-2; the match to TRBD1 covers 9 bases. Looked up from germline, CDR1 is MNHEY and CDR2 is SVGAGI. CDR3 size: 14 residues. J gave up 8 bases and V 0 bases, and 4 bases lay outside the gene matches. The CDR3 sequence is CASSYSMDRGGYTF. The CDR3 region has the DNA TGTGCCAGCAGTTACTCGATGGACAGGGGAGGCTACACCTTC.

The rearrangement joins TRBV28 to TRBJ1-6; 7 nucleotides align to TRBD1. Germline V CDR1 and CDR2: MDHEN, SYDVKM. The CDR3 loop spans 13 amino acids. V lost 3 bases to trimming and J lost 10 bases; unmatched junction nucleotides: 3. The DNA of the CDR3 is TGTGCCAGCAGTTTCCAGGGGGAGTCACCCCTCCACTTT. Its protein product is CASSFQGESPLHF.

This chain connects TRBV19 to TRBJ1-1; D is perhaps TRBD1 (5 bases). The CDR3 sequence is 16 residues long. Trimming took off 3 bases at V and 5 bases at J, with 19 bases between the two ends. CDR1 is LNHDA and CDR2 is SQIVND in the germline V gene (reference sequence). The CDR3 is CASSIQGYTSWTEAFF. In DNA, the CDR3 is TGTGCCAGTAGTATCCAGGGTTATACCAGTTGGACTGAAGCTTTCTTT.

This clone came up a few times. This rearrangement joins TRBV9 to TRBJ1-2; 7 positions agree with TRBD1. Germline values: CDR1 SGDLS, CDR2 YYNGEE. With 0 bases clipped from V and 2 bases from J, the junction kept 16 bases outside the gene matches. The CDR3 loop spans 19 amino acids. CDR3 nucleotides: TGTGCCAGCAGCGTAGATGGAAAGGGGGCTAAGAGGAACAACTATGGCTACACCTTC. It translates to CASSVDGKGAKRNNYGYTF.

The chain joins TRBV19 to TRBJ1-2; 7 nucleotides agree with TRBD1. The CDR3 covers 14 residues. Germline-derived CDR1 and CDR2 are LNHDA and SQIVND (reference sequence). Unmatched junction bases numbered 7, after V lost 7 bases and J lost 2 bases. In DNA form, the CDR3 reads TGTGCCAGTATCAGGACAGGAGAGAACTATGGCTACACCTTC. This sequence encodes CASIRTGENYGYTF.

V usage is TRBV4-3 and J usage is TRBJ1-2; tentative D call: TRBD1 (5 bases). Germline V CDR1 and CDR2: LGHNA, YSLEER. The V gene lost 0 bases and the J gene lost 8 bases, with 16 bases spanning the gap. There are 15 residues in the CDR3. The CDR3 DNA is TGCGCCAGCAGCCAAGACCCAGGGAATGTGGGGGGCTACACCTTC. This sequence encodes CASSQDPGNVGGYTF.

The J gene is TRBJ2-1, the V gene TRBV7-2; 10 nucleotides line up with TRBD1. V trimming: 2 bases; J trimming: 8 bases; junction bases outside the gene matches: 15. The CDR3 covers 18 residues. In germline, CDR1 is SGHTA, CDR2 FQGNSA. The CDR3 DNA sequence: TGTGCCAGCAGCTTATTGAATGGAGACAGGGGGCATTTTTATGAGCAGTTCTTC. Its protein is CASSLLNGDRGHFYEQFF.

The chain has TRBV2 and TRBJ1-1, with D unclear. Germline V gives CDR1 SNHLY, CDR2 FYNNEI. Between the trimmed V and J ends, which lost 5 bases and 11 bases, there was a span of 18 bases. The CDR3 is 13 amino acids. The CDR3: CASSPTTDLEAFF. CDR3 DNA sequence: TGTGCCAGCAGTCCCACTACGGATTTAGAGGCTTTCTTT.

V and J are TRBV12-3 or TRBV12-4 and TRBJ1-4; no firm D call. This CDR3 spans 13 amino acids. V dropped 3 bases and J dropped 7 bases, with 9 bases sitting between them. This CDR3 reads CASSFAGREKLFF. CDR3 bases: TGTGCCAGCAGTTTTGCAGGTCGTGAAAAACTGTTTTTT.